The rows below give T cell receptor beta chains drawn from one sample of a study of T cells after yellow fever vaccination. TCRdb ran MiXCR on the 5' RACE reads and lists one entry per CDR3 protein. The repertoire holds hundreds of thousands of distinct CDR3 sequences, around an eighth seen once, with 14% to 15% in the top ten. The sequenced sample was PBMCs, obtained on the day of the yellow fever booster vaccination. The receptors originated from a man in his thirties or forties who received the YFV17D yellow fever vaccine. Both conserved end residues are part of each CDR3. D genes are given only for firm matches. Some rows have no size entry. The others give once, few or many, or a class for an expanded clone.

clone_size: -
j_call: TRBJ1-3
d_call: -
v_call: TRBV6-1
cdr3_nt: TGTGCCAGCATGAAAGTCGGGCCCCTGGGGGGCTCTGGAAACACCATATATTTT
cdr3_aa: CASMKVGPLGGSGNTIYF

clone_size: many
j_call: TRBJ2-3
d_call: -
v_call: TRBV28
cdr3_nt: TGTGCCAGCAGTGCAGGCACAGATACGCAGTATTTT
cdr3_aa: CASSAGTDTQYF

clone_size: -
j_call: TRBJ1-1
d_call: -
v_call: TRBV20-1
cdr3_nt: TGCAGTGCTAGAGCGGGTGGCGGGAACACTGAAGCTTTCTTT
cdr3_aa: CSARAGGGNTEAFF

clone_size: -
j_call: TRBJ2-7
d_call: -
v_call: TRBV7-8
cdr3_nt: TGTGCCAGCAGCCTGGATTTCGGGTTAGCCTACGAGCAGTACTTC
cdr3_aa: CASSLDFGLAYEQYF

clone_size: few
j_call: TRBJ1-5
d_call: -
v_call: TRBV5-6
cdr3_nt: TGTGCCAGCAGCTTGGAAGGGGGGTCCCAGCATTTT
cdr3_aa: CASSLEGGSQHF

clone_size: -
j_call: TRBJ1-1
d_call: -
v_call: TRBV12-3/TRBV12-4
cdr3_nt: TGTGCCAGCAGCGTAAACCGGGACACTAACACTGAAGCTTTCTTT
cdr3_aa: CASSVNRDTNTEAFF

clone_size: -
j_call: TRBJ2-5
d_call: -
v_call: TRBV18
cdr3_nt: TGTGCCAGCTCACGCCGGGGACCGCCCCAAGAGACCCAGTACTTC
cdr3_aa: CASSRRGPPQETQYF

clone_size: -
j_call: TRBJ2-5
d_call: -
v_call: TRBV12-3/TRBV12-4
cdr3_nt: TGCTGTGCTAGAGATCTAAGTCGGGGGAGTGGATGGGAGACCCAGTACTTC
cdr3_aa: CCARDLSRGSGWETQYF

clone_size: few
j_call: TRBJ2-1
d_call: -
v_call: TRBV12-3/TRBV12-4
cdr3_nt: TGTGCCAGCAGTTTTACGACTAGTCAGGAGCAGTTCTTC
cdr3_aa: CASSFTTSQEQFF

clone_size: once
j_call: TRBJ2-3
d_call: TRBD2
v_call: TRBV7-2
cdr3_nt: TGTGCCGGCAGCTCCCCAACTCGGACTAGCGATACAGATACGCAGTATTTT
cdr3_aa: CAGSSPTRTSDTDTQYF

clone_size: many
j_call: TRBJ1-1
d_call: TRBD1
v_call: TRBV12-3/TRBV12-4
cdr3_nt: TGTGCCAGCAGACGGGACAGCCTGAACACTGAAGCTTTCTTT
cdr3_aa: CASRRDSLNTEAFF

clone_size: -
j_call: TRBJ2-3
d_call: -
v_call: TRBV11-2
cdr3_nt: TGTGCCAGCAGCCCCAGGGGGCAGAGTCTAGCGGGTACCTCAGATACGCAGTATTTT
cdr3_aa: CASSPRGQSLAGTSDTQYF

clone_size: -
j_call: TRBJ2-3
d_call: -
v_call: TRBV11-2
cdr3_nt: TGTGCCAGCAGCTTACCTACAGGGTTAGATACGCAGTATTTT
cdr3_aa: CASSLPTGLDTQYF

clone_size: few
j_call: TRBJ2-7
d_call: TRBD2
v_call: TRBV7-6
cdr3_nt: TGTGCCAGCAGCGGGACTAGCGGGGGCATTTACGAGCAGTACTTC
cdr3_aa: CASSGTSGGIYEQYF

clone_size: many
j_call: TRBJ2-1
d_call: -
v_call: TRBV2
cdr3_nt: TGTGCCAGCAGTGCAAACAATGAGCAGTTCTTC
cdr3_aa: CASSANNEQFF

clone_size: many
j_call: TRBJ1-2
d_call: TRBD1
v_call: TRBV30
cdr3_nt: TGTGCCTGGAAACCTCCGGGACAGGGGTGGTCGGGCTACACCTTC
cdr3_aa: CAWKPPGQGWSGYTF

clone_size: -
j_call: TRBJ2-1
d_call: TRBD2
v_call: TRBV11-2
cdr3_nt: TGTGCCAGCAGCCTTCGAACCGGGACTAGCGGGCGCAGCTCCTACAATGAGCAGTTCTTC
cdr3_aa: CASSLRTGTSGRSSYNEQFF

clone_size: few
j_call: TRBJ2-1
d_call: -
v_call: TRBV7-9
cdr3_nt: TGTGCCAGCAGCTTAGGGGCATTTGAGCAGTTCTTC
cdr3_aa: CASSLGAFEQFF

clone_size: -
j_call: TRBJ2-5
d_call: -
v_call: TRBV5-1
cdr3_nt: TGCGCCAGCAGCTTGTGGATGGGTGCTGCACAAGAGACCCAGTACTTC
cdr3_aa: CASSLWMGAAQETQYF

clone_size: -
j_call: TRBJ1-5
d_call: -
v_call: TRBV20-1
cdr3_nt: TGCAGTGCTAGGGGGGAGTATAGCAATCAGCCCCAGCATTTT
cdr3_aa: CSARGEYSNQPQHF

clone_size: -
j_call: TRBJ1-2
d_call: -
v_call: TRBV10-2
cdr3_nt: TGCGCCAGCAGTGAGGATTTAAGTCATGGCTACACCTTC
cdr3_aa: CASSEDLSHGYTF

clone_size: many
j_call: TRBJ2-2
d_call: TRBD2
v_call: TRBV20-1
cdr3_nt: TGCAGTGCGGCGGGAGGAGGGGCCACCGGGGAGCTGTTTTTT
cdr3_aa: CSAAGGGATGELFF

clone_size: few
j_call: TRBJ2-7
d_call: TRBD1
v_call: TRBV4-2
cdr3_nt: TGTGCCAGCAGCCAACCGGGACAGGGGCATCAAGGTGAGCAGTACTTC
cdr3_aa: CASSQPGQGHQGEQYF

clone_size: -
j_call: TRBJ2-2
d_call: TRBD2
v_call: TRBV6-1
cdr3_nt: TGTGCCAGCAGCCCCCCCGGCGGGAGGACGGGAACCGGGGAGCTGTTTTTT
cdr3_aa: CASSPPGGRTGTGELFF

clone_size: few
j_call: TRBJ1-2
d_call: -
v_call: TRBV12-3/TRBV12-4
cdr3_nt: TGTGCCAGCAGTCCCAGTGCAGGGGTGAACTATGGCTACACCTTC
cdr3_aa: CASSPSAGVNYGYTF

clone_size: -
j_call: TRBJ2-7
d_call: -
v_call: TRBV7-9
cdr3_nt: TGTGCCAGCAGCTTTGAAGGGGAGCAGTACTTC
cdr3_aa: CASSFEGEQYF

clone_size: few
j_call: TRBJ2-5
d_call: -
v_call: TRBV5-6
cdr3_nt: TGTGCCAGCAGCTTTCAACAGGGAGGGGAGACCCAGTACTTC
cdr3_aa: CASSFQQGGETQYF

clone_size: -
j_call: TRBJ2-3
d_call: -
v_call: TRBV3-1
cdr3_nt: TGTGCCACCAGCCAAGGGTTTGCGACGGGGGATACGCAGTATTTT
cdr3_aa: CATSQGFATGDTQYF

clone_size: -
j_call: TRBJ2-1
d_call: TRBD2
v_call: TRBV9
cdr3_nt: TGTGCCAGCAGCGTAGGAGGGACTATCACCTCCTACAATGAGCAGTTCTTC
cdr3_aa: CASSVGGTITSYNEQFF

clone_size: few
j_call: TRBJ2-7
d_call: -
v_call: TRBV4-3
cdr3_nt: TGCGCCAGCAGCCAGTCCAGGGAATACGAGCAGTACTTC
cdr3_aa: CASSQSREYEQYF

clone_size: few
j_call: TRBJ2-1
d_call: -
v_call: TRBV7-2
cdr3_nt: TGTGCCAGCACCGAGACTCCGGGCTCCTACAATGAGCAGTTCTTC
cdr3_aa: CASTETPGSYNEQFF

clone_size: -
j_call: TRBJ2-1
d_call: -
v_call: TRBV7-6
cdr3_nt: TGTGCCAGCAGCCCTGAAGGGGAGTACAATGAGCAGTTCTTC
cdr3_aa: CASSPEGEYNEQFF

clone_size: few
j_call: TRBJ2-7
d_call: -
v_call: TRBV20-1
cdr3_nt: TGCAGTGCTAGCGGGGGCAGGAAGACCTACGAGCAGTACTTC
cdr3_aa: CSASGGRKTYEQYF

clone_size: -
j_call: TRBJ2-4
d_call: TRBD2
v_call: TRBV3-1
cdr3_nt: TGTGCCAGCAGCCAAGGGACTAGCGGGCAAAACATTCAGTACTTC
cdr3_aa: CASSQGTSGQNIQYF

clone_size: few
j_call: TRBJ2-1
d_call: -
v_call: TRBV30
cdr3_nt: TGTGCCTGGAGCGAGCTCCCCTTGGGTGAGCAGTTCTTC
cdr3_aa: CAWSELPLGEQFF

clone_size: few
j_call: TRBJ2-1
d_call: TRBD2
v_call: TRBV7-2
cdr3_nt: TGTGCCAGCAGCTTGGACTGGCGTCTAGCGGGTGAGCAGTTCTTC
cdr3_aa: CASSLDWRLAGEQFF

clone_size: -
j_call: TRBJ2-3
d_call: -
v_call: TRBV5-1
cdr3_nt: TGCGCCAGCAGCTTTCAGGTTCCCCCCGCAGATACGCAGTATTTT
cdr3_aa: CASSFQVPPADTQYF

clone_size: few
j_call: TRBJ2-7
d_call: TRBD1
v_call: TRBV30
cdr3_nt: TGTGCCTGGAGTTTGGACAGGGGATCTTACGAGCAGTACTTC
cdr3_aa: CAWSLDRGSYEQYF

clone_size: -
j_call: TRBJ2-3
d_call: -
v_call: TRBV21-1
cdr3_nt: TGTGCCAGCACCCAACCTACGCGGGAGCAGACAGATACGCAGTATTTT
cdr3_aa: CASTQPTREQTDTQYF

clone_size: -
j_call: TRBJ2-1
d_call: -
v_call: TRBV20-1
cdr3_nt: TGCAGTGCTAGAGAGCCCCGGGGAGGTATAGGTCAAGATGAGCAGTTCTTC
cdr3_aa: CSAREPRGGIGQDEQFF

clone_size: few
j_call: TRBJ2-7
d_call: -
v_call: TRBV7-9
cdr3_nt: TGTGCCAGCGGCAGGGTGGGCGAGCAGTACTTC
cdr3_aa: CASGRVGEQYF

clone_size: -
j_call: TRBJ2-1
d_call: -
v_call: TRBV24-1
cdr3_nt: TGTGCCACCAGTGATTTGGCCCCTACGTCCTACAATGAGCAGTTCTTC
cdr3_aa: CATSDLAPTSYNEQFF

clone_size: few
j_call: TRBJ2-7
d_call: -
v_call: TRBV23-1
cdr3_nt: TGCGCCAGCAGGCTTAGACGGAGCTCCTACGAGCAGTACTTC
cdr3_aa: CASRLRRSSYEQYF

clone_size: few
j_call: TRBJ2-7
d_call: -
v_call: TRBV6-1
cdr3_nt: TGTGCCAGCAGTGAAATTTACGGAGACTACGAGCAGTACTTC
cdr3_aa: CASSEIYGDYEQYF

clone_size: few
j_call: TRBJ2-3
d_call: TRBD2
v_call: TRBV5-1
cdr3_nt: TGCGCCAGCAGCGCTAGCGGGGAGGCGCAGTATTTT
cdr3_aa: CASSASGEAQYF

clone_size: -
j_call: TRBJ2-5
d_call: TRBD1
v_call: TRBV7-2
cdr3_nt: TGTGCCAGCAGCCGACAGGGGGCGAAAGAGACCCAGTACTTC
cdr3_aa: CASSRQGAKETQYF

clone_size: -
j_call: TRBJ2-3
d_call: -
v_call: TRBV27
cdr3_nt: TGTGCCAGCAGTGACATTCAATCAGATACGCAGTATTTT
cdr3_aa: CASSDIQSDTQYF

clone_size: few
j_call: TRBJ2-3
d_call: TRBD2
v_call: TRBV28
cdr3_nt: TGTGCCAGCAGCTCACTCGGACTAGCGGGAAGTGGAGATACGCAGTATTTT
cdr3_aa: CASSSLGLAGSGDTQYF

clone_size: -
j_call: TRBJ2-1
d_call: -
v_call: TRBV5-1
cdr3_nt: TGCGCCAGCAGCTTGGGTGGGCCTAGCAATGAGCAGTTCTTC
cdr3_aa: CASSLGGPSNEQFF

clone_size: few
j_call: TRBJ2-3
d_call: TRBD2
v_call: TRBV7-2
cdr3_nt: TGTGCCAGCAGCTTAAGGCGGGAGGGCCGGGATACGCAGTATTTT
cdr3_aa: CASSLRREGRDTQYF

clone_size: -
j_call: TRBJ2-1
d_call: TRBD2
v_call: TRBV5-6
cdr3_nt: TGTGCCAGCAGCGCTCCCGGGACTAGCCGCAATGAGCAGTTCTTC
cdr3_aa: CASSAPGTSRNEQFF

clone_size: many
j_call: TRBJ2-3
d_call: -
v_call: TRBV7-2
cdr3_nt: TGTGCCAGCAGCTTAGCAGCGCAGGGGATAGATACGCAGTATTTT
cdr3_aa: CASSLAAQGIDTQYF

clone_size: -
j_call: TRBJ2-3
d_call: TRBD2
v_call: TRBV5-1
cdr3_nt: TGCGCCAGCAGCTTTCTAGCGGACAACACAGATACGCAGTATTTT
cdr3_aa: CASSFLADNTDTQYF

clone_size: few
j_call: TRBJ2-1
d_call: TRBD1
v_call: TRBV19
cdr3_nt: TGTGCCAGTAGTCGCCACCCACAGGGGCGTAGCTATGAGCAGTTCTTC
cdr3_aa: CASSRHPQGRSYEQFF

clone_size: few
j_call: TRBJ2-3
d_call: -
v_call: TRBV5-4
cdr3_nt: TGTGCCAGCAGCTTGGGTGTCCAGATGACAGATACGCAGTATTTT
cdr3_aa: CASSLGVQMTDTQYF

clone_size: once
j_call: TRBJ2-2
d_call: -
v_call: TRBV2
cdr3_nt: TGTGCCGGTTCCGGGGGGCCCAACACCGGGGAGCTGTTTTTT
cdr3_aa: CAGSGGPNTGELFF

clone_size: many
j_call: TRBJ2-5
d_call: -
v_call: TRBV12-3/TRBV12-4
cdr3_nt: TGTGCCAGCAGTTACTCACGCCCTGACAGGTTGCAAGAGACCCAGTACTTC
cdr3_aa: CASSYSRPDRLQETQYF